The clone carrying this T cell receptor (beta chain) was observed many times. This sample was taken from a study of T cell repertoires in cytomegalovirus infection. The CDR3 loop spans 14 amino acids. Germline values: CDR1 SGHTA, CDR2 FQGTGA. V shed 5 bases and J 4 bases; nucleotides not matched to a gene: 4. MiXCR, applied by TCRdb to the reads, yields one record per CDR3 protein. The table records about 490,000 distinct CDR3 sequences, 11% of them present only once. This TCR was sampled from a human donor in good health (CMV status not recorded). Some clones in this sample may be carry-over from other donors' samples. The V call is TRBV7-3, the J call TRBJ2-7, with TRBD1 matching 11 bases. The sequenced sample was PBMCs. The CDR3 loop reads CASSPDRGPYEQYF. The DNA for the CDR3 is TGTGCCAGCAGCCCGGACAGGGGGCCATACGAGCAGTACTTC.